In this sample, the clone carrying this T cell receptor beta chain turned up a few times. This sample was included in a study of CD8 T cells in ankylosing spondylitis. In TCRdb, the 5' RACE reads were re-called with MiXCR into one record per CDR3 protein. The sample has 80,000 to 90,000 distinct CDR3 sequences; about 27% are singletons. V shed 0 bases and J 5 bases; nucleotides not matched to a gene: 1. Germline CDR1 reads LGHDT; CDR2 reads YNNKEL (reference sequence). The CDR3 is 14 residues long. Sequenced material: blood, either unsorted or a sorted T cell fraction (not recorded which). The sequence was collected from a male donor with ankylosing spondylitis or in good health (not recorded which). The chain carries TRBV3-1 and TRBJ2-3; 8 bases line up with TRBD1. CDR3 DNA: TGTGCCAGCAGCCAAGACAGGGGGCTAGATACGCAGTATTTT. Its protein is CASSQDRGLDTQYF.